Listed below are T cell receptor beta chains from one sample, sequenced in a study of OX40 agonist ivuxolimab in advanced cancers. Assay used: immunoSEQ multiplex PCR; TCRdb lists only in-frame clones, some missing. Seen here are around 94,000 clones, roughly 90% observed once, and the top ten hold 3% to 3.5%. The sample consisted of CD4+ or CD8+ T cells sorted from blood, taken in a trial of the OX40 agonist ivuxolimab. These receptors came from an adult with an advanced solid tumor such as melanoma, head and neck, liver or kidney cancer. CDR3s include the opening cysteine and the closing phenylalanine or tryptophan. Fields, in order: D gene, J gene, clone size, CDR3 length, V gene, CDR3 DNA, CDR3 protein. The D gene is left open where the match is weak. Size is omitted from some rows. Given values are once, few, many or a class for expanded clones.

D: NA; J: TRBJ1-1; size: NA; length: 13; V: TRBV6-5; DNA: TGTGCCAGCAGTTACGGTTCGGGACCCGGGGCTTTCTTT; CDR3: CASSYGSGPGAFF
D: TRBD2; J: TRBJ2-5; size: NA; length: 14; V: TRBV30; DNA: TGTGCCTGGAGTCTCTCTAGCGGCCAAGAGACCCAGTACTTC; CDR3: CAWSLSSGQETQYF
D: TRBD1; J: TRBJ2-5; size: NA; length: 14; V: TRBV29-1; DNA: TGCAGCGTTGAGCAAGGACAGGGAGAAGAGACCCAGTACTTC; CDR3: CSVEQGQGEETQYF
D: NA; J: TRBJ1-1; size: NA; length: 15; V: TRBV6-6; DNA: TGTGCCAGCAGTTACACTCCGGACATGAACACTGAAGCTTTCTTT; CDR3: CASSYTPDMNTEAFF
D: NA; J: TRBJ1-5; size: NA; length: 13; V: TRBV5-6; DNA: TGTGCCAGCAGCTCCTATTCTAATCAGCCCCAGCATTTT; CDR3: CASSSYSNQPQHF
D: NA; J: TRBJ2-1; size: NA; length: 15; V: TRBV28; DNA: TGTGCCAGCAGTTGGGGAACACCGGTTTACAATGAGCAGTTCTTC; CDR3: CASSWGTPVYNEQFF
D: NA; J: TRBJ2-7; size: NA; length: 12; V: TRBV12-5; DNA: TGTGCTAGTGGACCCGCAGGTGTCGAGCAGTACTTC; CDR3: CASGPAGVEQYF
D: NA; J: TRBJ2-4; size: once; length: 18; V: TRBV6-1; DNA: TGTGCCAGCAGTGAACCCGGGCCCTCCCTCGCGGCCAAAAACATTCAGTACTTC; CDR3: CASSEPGPSLAAKNIQYF
D: TRBD1; J: TRBJ1-1; size: NA; length: 15; V: TRBV19; DNA: TGTGCCAGTAGTATACGGGCAGGGGGCTTAACTGAAGCTTTCTTT; CDR3: CASSIRAGGLTEAFF
D: NA; J: TRBJ2-7; size: NA; length: 14; V: TRBV28; DNA: TGTGCCAGCAGTTCGGGCCCCACCCCTTACGAGCAGTACTTC; CDR3: CASSSGPTPYEQYF
D: NA; J: TRBJ1-1; size: NA; length: 14; V: TRBV7-9; DNA: TGTGCCAGCAGCTTAGGGGGGTATGTCACTGAAGCTTTCTTT; CDR3: CASSLGGYVTEAFF
D: NA; J: TRBJ2-7; size: few; length: 14; V: TRBV10-1; DNA: TGCGCCAGCAGTGATTCGGGGAGGTCCTACGAGCAGTACTTC; CDR3: CASSDSGRSYEQYF
D: NA; J: TRBJ1-1; size: NA; length: 15; V: TRBV5-1; DNA: TGCGCCAGCAGCTTGGGGCAGAACATGAACACTGAAGCTTTCTTT; CDR3: CASSLGQNMNTEAFF